These 29 T cell receptor beta chains originate from one sample sequenced in a study of T cells in localized non-small cell lung cancer. Only in-frame clones appear in the TCRdb table, and some are missing; sequencing was by immunoSEQ multiplex PCR. Of fewer than 35,000 clones listed, approximately 84% are singletons. The material sequenced was peripheral blood, taken before any cancer treatment. The receptors shown here come from a male donor at least 60 years old with stage III lung adenocarcinoma.

The rearrangement links TRBV7-9 to TRBJ2-5; D possibly matches TRBD1 or TRBD2 (6 bases each). Germline V gene lookup returns CDR1 SEHNR and CDR2 FQNEAQ (reference sequence). Trimming took off 7 bases at V and 5 bases at J, with 17 bases between the two ends. This CDR3 region has 14 residues. The CDR3 DNA sequence: TGTGCCAGCACTATGTCCGGGGGCGGGGAGACCCAGTACTTC. Translating gives CASTMSGGGETQYF.

The V call is TRBV19, the J call TRBJ1-2; the match to TRBD1 covers 7 bases. Germline V gene lookup returns CDR1 LNHDA and CDR2 SQIVND (reference sequence). The junction had 3 bases not matched to a gene; V was cut back by 3 bases and J by 2 bases. This CDR3 has 14 residues. As DNA, the CDR3 is TGTGCCAGTAGTATTCCAGGGGGAAACTATGGCTACACCTTC. It is translated as CASSIPGGNYGYTF.

The chain uses TRBV5-5 and TRBJ2-3; the D gene is possibly TRBD1 (6 bases). V lost 2 bases and J 8 bases, leaving 12 bases between the germline ends. CDR1 is SGHKS and CDR2 is YYEKEE in the germline V gene (reference sequence). The CDR3 covers 13 residues. The CDR3 loop is CASSLQGSATQYF. CDR3 DNA: TGTGCCAGCAGCTTACAGGGATCGGCTACGCAGTATTTT.

The chain uses TRBV5-1 and TRBJ1-2; tentatively, D is TRBD1 (5 bases). CDR1 and CDR2 (germline): SGHRS, YFSETQ. The CDR3 totals 14 residues. Between the trimmed V and J ends, which lost 3 bases and 1 base, there was a span of 10 bases. The chain's CDR3 is CASSSGGGNYGYTF. CDR3 sequence (DNA): TGCGCCAGCAGCTCCGGGGGGGGTAACTATGGCTACACCTTC.

This rearrangement joins TRBV11-2 to TRBJ1-3; 7 bases are shared with TRBD1. The V gene's germline CDR1 is SGHAT and CDR2 FQNNGV. The CDR3 loop spans 17 amino acids. V gave up 3 bases and J gave up 0 bases; unmatched junction bases: 8. CDR3 sequence: CASSFVVRDSSGNTIYF. Written as DNA, the CDR3 is TGTGCCAGCAGCTTTGTTGTCCGGGACAGCTCTGGAAACACCATATATTTT.

V is TRBV6-1 and J is TRBJ2-2; 7 bases align to TRBD1. CDR3 size: 13 residues. J lost 8 bases, V lost 5 bases, and 5 bases had no gene match. Looked up from germline, CDR1 is MNHNS and CDR2 is SASEGT. CDR3 loop: CASSHRDRGELFF. The CDR3 coding sequence is TGTGCCAGCAGTCACCGGGACAGAGGGGAGCTGTTTTTT.

J is TRBJ1-2 and V is TRBV7-9; possibly TRBD1 for D (5 bases). The CDR3 has 15 residues. V was shortened by 4 bases and J by 7 bases, with 19 bases between the two germline ends. Germline V CDR1 and CDR2: SEHNR, FQNEAQ (reference sequence). The CDR3 is CASSSLGTVGAGYTF. The CDR3 DNA reads TGTGCCAGCAGCTCGCTGGGGACGGTCGGCGCTGGCTACACCTTC. The full variable domain, its missing parts supplied by reference TRBV7-9 and TRBJ1-2, is DTGVSQNPRHKITKRGQNVTFRCDPISEHNRLYWYRQTLGQGPEFLTYFQNEAQLEKSRLLSDRFSAERPKGSFSTLEIQRTEQGDSAMYLCASSSLGTVGAGYTFGSGTRLTVV.

This chain connects TRBV30 to TRBJ1-2; D perhaps matches TRBD1 (5 bases). Germline CDR1 and CDR2: GTSNPN and SVGIG (reference sequence). Trimming took off 4 bases at V and 4 bases at J, with 19 bases between the two ends. The CDR3 extends over 15 amino acids. The CDR3 sequence: CAWTSAGGSLYGYTF. In nucleotides, the CDR3 is TGTGCCTGGACCTCGGCTGGGGGGAGTCTCTATGGCTACACCTTC.

V gene TRBV18 combines with J gene TRBJ1-4; D is ambiguous. V lost 2 bases and J lost 4, with 5 bases in between. CDR3 length: 13 amino acids. The germline gives CDR1 KGHSH, CDR2 LQKENI. The CDR3: CASSPDVNEKLFF. The CDR3 DNA reads as TGTGCCAGCTCACCAGATGTTAATGAAAAACTGTTTTTT.

This clone was picked up one time. J is TRBJ1-2 and V is TRBV5-6, with D perhaps matching TRBD1 (6 bases). The V and J ends lost 3 bases and 7 bases respectively, with 16 bases between them. The CDR3 contains 14 residues. Germline V gene sequence: CDR1 SGHDT, CDR2 YYEEEE. The CDR3 loop is CASSSTRGGSGYTF. CDR3 DNA: TGTGCCAGCAGCTCTACTAGGGGGGGCAGTGGCTACACCTTC.

The chain carries TRBV28 and TRBJ2-2, with 12 bases aligning to TRBD1. The CDR3 spans 16 residues. Germline trimming cut 5 bases from V and 8 bases from J; bases unmatched to any gene: 9. Germline loops: CDR1 MDHEN, CDR2 SYDVKM. The CDR3 DNA sequence: TGTGCCAGCAGTCACCAGGGACAGGGGGCATTTGGGGAGCTGTTTTTT. Its translation is CASSHQGQGAFGELFF.

This chain joins TRBV9 and TRBJ2-3, with D perhaps given as TRBD1 or TRBD2 (5 bases each). V was pared by 2 bases and J by 6 bases, with 10 bases between. CDR3 length: 13 amino acids. Germline V gene sequence: CDR1 SGDLS, CDR2 YYNGEE. CDR3 coding DNA: TGTGCCAGCAGCGTGGGGGTACCGGATACGCAGTATTTT. Protein product: CASSVGVPDTQYF. Supplemented by reference TRBV9 and TRBJ2-3, the full variable domain reads DSGVTQTPKHLITATGQRVTLRCSPRSGDLSVYWYQQSLDQGLQFLIQYYNGEERAKGNILERFSAQQFPDLHSELNLSSLELGDSALYFCASSVGVPDTQYFGPGTRLTVL.

The rearrangement joins TRBV5-1 to TRBJ2-5; 14 bases are shared with TRBD2. Germline V lookup: CDR1 SGHRS, CDR2 YFSETQ. With 2 bases clipped from V and 5 bases from J, the junction kept 8 bases outside the gene matches. This CDR3 is 17 amino acids long. CDR3 sequence: CASSLMTSGRGPETQYF. In DNA, the CDR3 is TGCGCCAGCAGCTTAATGACTAGCGGGAGGGGTCCGGAGACCCAGTACTTC. Filled out from reference TRBV5-1 and TRBJ2-5, the complete variable domain reads KAGVTQTPRYLIKTRGQQVTLSCSPISGHRSVSWYQQTPGQGLQFLFEYFSETQRNKGNFPGRFSGRQFSNSRSEMNVSTLELGDSALYLCASSLMTSGRGPETQYFGPGTRLLVL.

The chain combines TRBV29-1 with TRBJ1-2; D is possibly TRBD1 (5 bases). V gave up 4 bases and J gave up 4 bases, with 13 bases separating them. Germline V gene sequence: CDR1 SQVTM, CDR2 ANQGSEA. The CDR3 is 13 residues long. CDR3 sequence: CSVAVGESYGYTF. The CDR3, as DNA: TGCAGCGTTGCGGTAGGGGAGAGCTATGGCTACACCTTC.

This clone was picked up one time. V usage is TRBV28 and J usage is TRBJ2-3, with TRBD2 identical over 7 bases. Germline CDR1 MDHEN, CDR2 SYDVKM. This CDR3 region has 15 residues. The trim removed 3 bases at V and 3 bases at J, leaving 6 bases unmatched. The CDR3: CASSLPGLQTDTQYF. The CDR3 DNA follows: TGTGCCAGCAGTTTGCCGGGACTACAAACAGATACGCAGTATTTT.

This clone appeared a few times. The chain is built from TRBV27 and TRBJ1-2; possibly TRBD1 for D (5 bases). CDR1 is MNHEY and CDR2 is SMNVEV in the germline V gene (reference sequence). Between the trimmed V and J ends, which lost 6 bases and 2 bases, there was a span of 16 bases. The CDR3 is 15 residues long. In DNA form, the CDR3 reads TGTGCCAGCAGGCGGAATGGGGCCGGGAACTATGGCTACACCTTC. It yields the protein CASRRNGAGNYGYTF.

The CDR3 nucleotides are TGTGCCAGCAGCCCCCGGGACAGGAACCCTAACTATGGCTACACCTTC. It codes for CASSPRDRNPNYGYTF. V and J are TRBV11-2 and TRBJ1-2, with 8 bases that match TRBD1. This CDR3 comprises 16 residues. V shed 5 bases and J 0 bases; nucleotides not matched to a gene: 8. Germline V CDR1 and CDR2: SGHAT, FQNNGV. Combining the CDR3 with reference TRBV11-2 and TRBJ1-2 gives the whole variable domain EAGVAQSPRYKIIEKRQSVAFWCNPISGHATLYWYQQILGQGPKLLIQFQNNGVVDDSQLPKDRFSAERLKGVDSTLKIQPAKLEDSAVYLCASSPRDRNPNYGYTFGSGTRLTVV.

The chain couples TRBV30 to TRBJ1-1, with 9 bases lining up with TRBD1. Germline CDR1 GTSNPN, CDR2 SVGIG (reference sequence). The CDR3 length is 15 residues. The V and J ends lost 0 bases and 4 bases, in that order; junction bases with no gene match: 6. The CDR3 spells CAWSVRATGGTEAFF. CDR3 DNA sequence: TGTGCCTGGAGTGTAAGGGCGACAGGGGGCACTGAAGCTTTCTTT.

This clone was picked up one time. The chain employs TRBV11-2 and TRBJ2-1; D possibly corresponds to TRBD2 (6 bases). Trimming shortened V by 0 bases and J by 9 bases, and 15 bases separated the two germline ends. This CDR3 region has 15 residues. Germline loops: CDR1 SGHAT, CDR2 FQNNGV. DNA for the CDR3: TGTGCCAGCAGCTTAGATCCCGGCGGGACCACTGAGCAGTTCTTC. Protein sequence: CASSLDPGGTTEQFF. The whole variable domain, filled in from reference TRBV11-2 and TRBJ2-1, reads EAGVAQSPRYKIIEKRQSVAFWCNPISGHATLYWYQQILGQGPKLLIQFQNNGVVDDSQLPKDRFSAERLKGVDSTLKIQPAKLEDSAVYLCASSLDPGGTTEQFFGPGTRLTVL.

In this sample, this clone turned up a few times. The chain links TRBV6-6 to TRBJ1-5; weak D call: TRBD1 (6 bases). CDR1 is MNHNY and CDR2 is SVGAGI in the germline V gene (reference sequence). The V gene lost 6 bases and the J gene lost 5 bases, with 17 bases spanning the gap. The CDR3 totals 15 residues. DNA for the CDR3: TGTGCCAGCAGCCTCACTGACAGGAGTCATCAGCCCCAGCATTTT. Its protein product is CASSLTDRSHQPQHF.

This clone was seen only a few times. The rearrangement links TRBV19 to TRBJ1-1; D might be TRBD1 (6 bases). V was shortened by 3 bases and J by 4 bases, with 15 bases between the two germline ends. The CDR3 length is 15 residues. The germline CDR1 and CDR2 sequences are LNHDA and SQIVND (reference sequence). The CDR3, as DNA: TGTGCCAGTAGTATCCTACTCGCAGGGGCCACTGAAGCTTTCTTT. This translates into CASSILLAGATEAFF.

This clone occurred once. The chain has TRBV28 and TRBJ1-1; D is possibly TRBD1 (5 bases). Germline-derived CDR1 and CDR2 are MDHEN and SYDVKM. V was cut by 5 bases and J by 7 bases, with 14 bases left in between. CDR3 length: 13 amino acids. The CDR3 sequence: CASSLAGGIEAFF. Written as DNA, the CDR3 is TGTGCCAGCAGTCTAGCGGGGGGGATTGAAGCTTTCTTT.

The rearrangement links TRBV4-1 to TRBJ2-5, with D possibly being TRBD1 (6 bases). The ends were cut back, 4 bases at V and 1 base at J, with 13 bases in the middle. Looked up from germline, CDR1 is MGHRA and CDR2 is YSYEKL. This CDR3 region has 15 residues. CDR3 sequence: CASSRNPDSQETQYF. The CDR3 bases are TGCGCCAGCAGCCGAAATCCGGACAGCCAAGAGACCCAGTACTTC.

The chain carries TRBV7-8 and TRBJ2-2, with D tentatively TRBD1 (5 bases). Germline-derived CDR1 and CDR2 are SGHVS and FQNEAQ. There are 14 residues in the CDR3. The V end lost 0 bases, the J end lost 4 bases, and 6 bases lay between the germline ends. DNA for the CDR3: TGTGCCAGCAGCTTAGCAGGGGTCACCGGGGAGCTGTTTTTT. The encoded protein is CASSLAGVTGELFF.

A note on this clone: Other DNA sequences in the sample encode the same CDR3. The chain couples TRBV10-3 to TRBJ2-7; D perhaps matches TRBD1 (7 bases). V lost 3 bases and J 3 bases, leaving 9 bases between the germline ends. Germline V gene sequence: CDR1 ENHRY, CDR2 SYGVKD. The length of the CDR3 is 13 residues. The CDR3 DNA reads as TGTGCCATCAGTGACCAGGGGGGCTACGAGCAGTACTTC. Translating gives CAISDQGGYEQYF.

The CDR3 spells CASTPPGRPDQPQHF. In DNA form, the CDR3 reads TGTGCCAGCACCCCCCCCGGCCGGCCAGATCAGCCCCAGCATTTT. The rearrangement links TRBV28 to TRBJ1-5; unclear D gene. The CDR3 sequence is 15 residues long. The V gene lost 7 bases and the J gene lost 5 bases, with 18 bases spanning the gap. Germline loops: CDR1 MDHEN, CDR2 SYDVKM.

The V call is TRBV2, the J call TRBJ2-1; the D gene could be TRBD1 or TRBD2 (5 bases each). V was shortened by 8 bases and J by 1 base, with 18 bases between the two germline ends. The CDR3 extends over 16 amino acids. Germline V lookup: CDR1 SNHLY, CDR2 FYNNEI. The CDR3, as DNA: TGTGCCAGCCAGAGATTTGGGACCCGGTCCTACAATGAGCAGTTCTTC. This gives the protein CASQRFGTRSYNEQFF.

The rearrangement uses TRBV5-5 and TRBJ1-2; D unclear. Germline lookup yields CDR1 SGHKS and CDR2 YYEKEE (reference sequence). Trimming shortened V by 4 bases and J by 5 bases, and 12 bases separated the two germline ends. The CDR3 length is 13 residues. CDR3 protein: CASSPDERYGYTF. CDR3 sequence (DNA): TGTGCCAGCAGCCCAGACGAAAGGTATGGCTACACCTTC.

J is TRBJ2-4 and V is TRBV9, with TRBD2 identical over 8 bases. Germline values: CDR1 SGDLS, CDR2 YYNGEE. V was clipped by 4 bases and J by 6 bases; unmatched bases: 6. The CDR3 totals 14 residues. The CDR3 sequence is CASSPGGARNIQYF. The CDR3 coding sequence is TGTGCCAGCAGCCCCGGGGGGGCTAGAAACATTCAGTACTTC.